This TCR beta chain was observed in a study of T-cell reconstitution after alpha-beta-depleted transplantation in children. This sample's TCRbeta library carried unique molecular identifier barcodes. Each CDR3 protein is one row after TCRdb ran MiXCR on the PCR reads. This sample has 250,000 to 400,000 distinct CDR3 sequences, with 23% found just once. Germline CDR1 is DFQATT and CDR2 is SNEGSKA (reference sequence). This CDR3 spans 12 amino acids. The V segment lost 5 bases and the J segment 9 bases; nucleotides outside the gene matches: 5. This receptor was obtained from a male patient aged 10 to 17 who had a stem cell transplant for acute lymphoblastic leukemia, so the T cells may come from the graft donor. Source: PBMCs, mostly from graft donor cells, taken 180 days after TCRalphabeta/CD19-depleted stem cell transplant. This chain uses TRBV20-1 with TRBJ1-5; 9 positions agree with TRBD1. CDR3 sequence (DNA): TGCAGTGCTGGGGGACAGGGTCGGCCCCAGCATTTT. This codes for CSAGGQGRPQHF.